This T cell receptor (beta chain) is drawn from a study of Ad26.COV2.S vaccination and SARS-CoV-2 variants. Whole-study results and caveats: Vaccinees reportedly had broad spike-specific CD8+ and CD4+ T cell responses.

Of note for this clone: Its specificity is not known.

TCRdb's copy holds only in-frame clones and misses some; the assay was immunoSEQ multiplex PCR. The sample holds about 350,000 clones, approximately 85% seen once. The V and J ends lost 3 bases and 4 bases, in that order; junction bases with no gene match: 8. CDR3 size: 15 residues. Germline values: CDR1 MNHEY, CDR2 SMNVEV (reference sequence). Specified treatment: some 20 received Ad26.COV2.S at low or high dose, single or two shots; 5 received placebo; per-sample allocation not given. Specimens were obtained on day 63 following the first vaccine or placebo injection. The receptor's source is a person aged 18-60 years who received the Ad26.COV2.S COVID-19 vaccine or a placebo. The sequenced sample was peripheral blood, obtained in a trial of Ad26.COV2.S vaccine versus placebo. The chain uses TRBV27 and TRBJ2-7, with TRBD1 matching over 8 bases. The CDR3 region has the DNA TGTGCCAGCAGTTTCAGGGGGCAGGGGGTTTACGAGCAGTACTTC. Its translation: CASSFRGQGVYEQYF.